This T cell receptor (beta chain) was identified in a study of blood T cell repertoires in acute mononucleosis (TCRdb year 2020). In the study overall: To capture the memory response, convalescent samples were obtained between 5 and 8 months after the acute presentation. The mean blood EBV load was around 4 log10 genome copies per million B cells in acute infection and 2.6 at convalescence.

According to the germline V gene (reference sequence), CDR1 reads SGHAT and CDR2 reads FQDESV. Its CDR3 holds 15 amino acids, cysteine through phenylalanine. Of the read, only the CDR3 DNA is kept; its 45 bases are in frame from base 1. V loses 4 bases of germline sequence and J loses 0 bases, and the interval between the two ends is 12 bases. The time point label for this specimen denotes: convalescence about 6 months (5-8 months) after acute presentation (visit 7). The study tracked CD8 T cell responses to two immunodominant EBV epitopes, BRLF1 109 (YVL-BR) and BMLF1 280 (GLC-BM), over primary infection. A positive serum heterophile antibody test and EBV viral capsid antigen-specific IgM indicated primary EBV infection. Total CD8 T cells were first enriched from PBMCs by magnetic positive selection (MACS). A FACSAria III was used to sort live CD3+ CD8+ tetramer+ cells to over 90% purity. A PE-conjugated tetramer loaded with the BMLF1 280-288 peptide was used for cell sorting. TCR repertoires of EBV epitope-specific CD8 T cells were deep-sequenced directly ex vivo after tetramer sorting, at acute infection and at convalescence. The donors were three individuals between about 18 and 29 years old who had clinical acute infectious mononucleosis and laboratory evidence of primary EBV infection. Heparinized peripheral blood was collected when donors presented clinically with mononucleosis symptoms and again about 6 months afterward. Ficoll-Paque density gradient centrifugation was used to isolate PBMCs.

This clone was detected ten times or more. No base qualities exist here, and no much larger clone lies one base off it. For TCR profiling, total RNA from no fewer than 9,000 sorted tetramer+ CD8 T cells was reverse transcribed into cDNA. CDR3 regions were amplified by PCR with primers annealing to V and J regions, adding unique molecular identifiers to track templates. The immunoSEQ platform, including its sequencing and error-correction standards, was used to profile TCRalpha and TCRbeta chains. The authors processed their data as follows. Clonal copy numbers were corrected for sequencing and PCR errors, and CDR3s were defined according to IMGT conventions. Analysis was restricted to productive rearrangements and performed with immunoSEQ Analyzer versions 2.0 and 3.0, while gene-pairing frequencies underwent further processing in Microsoft Excel. V-J pairings were visualized as Circos plots, and CDR3 motifs were found with MEME plus a custom motifSearch program. The probability of generation of TCR sequences was calculated using the OLGA algorithm. Clonotypes seen at both visits were designated persistent, clonotypes seen only acutely were designated nonpersistent, and clonotypes seen only at convalescence were designated de novo. Any amino acid clonotype used by more than one donor was defined as a public TCR. In its TCRdb copy, this immuneACCESS table keeps in-frame sequences only and misses some clones. Where compared with another copy, unresolved V genes explain less than half of these, and the others have no known cause. V, J and clone size were drawn from that table, and D and trimming were deduced from the DNA. This sample comprises around 2,700 clones, 20% to 30% of them detected only once. 40% to 55% of the sample is taken by the ten largest.

Summary of the overall study and its limitations: Persistence into convalescence was observed for only around 8.7% of unique acute clonotypes, yet most of the response was made up by these persisting clonotypes, and the remaining acute clonotypes were seemingly replaced by new diverse de novo clonotypes. The low acute-to-convalescent clonotype overlap might be partly explained by sampling error, because only a fraction of each donor's blood was analyzed. Both chains appeared to be involved in GLC-BM selection, with public TCRbeta motifs on BV14-BJ2 and BV20-BJ1 together with a TCRalpha motif on AV5-AJ31. Only a few donors were included in the cohort, so group averages were based on very few individuals.

The chain was built from TRBV11-1 and TRBJ2-5; the D gene is perhaps TRBD2, on 5 matching bases. The sample consisted of EBV GLC epitope tetramer+ CD8+ T cells sorted from PBMCs, taken during convalescence from infectious mononucleosis. The cell subset or site label on this specimen signifies: CD8 T cells binding tetramer with EBV BMLF1 280-288 peptide (GLC-BM). This receptor was taken from a woman aged 18-35 years with infectious mononucleosis caused by EBV. The CDR3 reads as follows: CASSSIDGNQETQYF. The DNA reads as follows: TGTGCCAGCAGCTCAATAGACGGGAACCAAGAGACCCAGTACTTC.